The next 24 T cell receptor beta chains were all read from a single sample in a study of blood T cell repertoires in COVID-19. Using immunoSEQ multiplex PCR, the repertoire was profiled, and TCRdb retains in-frame clones only, with some absent. This repertoire shows some 200,000 clones, roughly 85% found once; its top ten account for about 2.4%. Specimen: peripheral blood. Every receptor here comes from a woman in her seventies with COVID-19, enrolled during active disease.

This clone was picked up one time. This chain connects TRBV9 to TRBJ1-2; D ambiguous. Germline CDR1 and CDR2: SGDLS and YYNGEE. V was cut by 1 base and J by 4 bases, with 11 bases left in between. The CDR3 has 14 amino acids. CDR3 loop: CASSVNEGLYGYTF. The CDR3 region has the DNA TGTGCCAGCAGCGTAAATGAGGGCCTCTATGGCTACACCTTC.

This clone was counted a few times. The chain joins TRBV5-1 to TRBJ1-2; TRBD1 agrees at 9 bases. This CDR3 has 18 amino acids. From germline, CDR1 is SGHRS and CDR2 YFSETQ. With 1 base clipped from V and 7 bases from J, the junction kept 17 bases outside the gene matches. This CDR3 reads CASSLLPPGQGKLSGYTF. The CDR3 nucleotides are TGCGCCAGCAGCTTGCTGCCCCCGGGACAGGGAAAGTTGAGTGGCTACACCTTC.

CDR3 protein: CASSQAGQRNEKLFF. CDR3 nucleotide sequence: TGCGCCAGCAGCCAAGCGGGACAGAGGAATGAAAAACTGTTTTTT. The V gene is TRBV4-1, the J gene TRBJ1-4; 7 bases match TRBD1. CDR1 is MGHRA, CDR2 YSYEKL, per germline. V gave up 1 base and J gave up 5 bases; unmatched junction bases: 4. This CDR3 spans 15 amino acids.

The rearrangement joins TRBV5-6 to TRBJ2-6; D unresolved. Germline CDR1 and CDR2: SGHDT and YYEEEE. CDR3 length equals 15 residues. V dropped 0 bases and J dropped 2 bases, with 6 bases sitting between them. The CDR3 sequence is CASSLVGPGANVLTF. CDR3 sequence (DNA): TGTGCCAGCAGCTTGGTGGGCCCTGGGGCCAACGTCCTGACTTTC.

The chain is built from TRBV5-1 and TRBJ2-5; 13 nucleotides match TRBD2. V shed 1 base and J 10 bases; nucleotides not matched to a gene: 16. CDR3 size: 18 residues. CDR1 SGHRS and CDR2 YFSETQ come from the germline V gene. The CDR3, as DNA: TGCGCCAGCAGCTTGCAGACTAGCGGGGGGCGCCCCCCCCATGACCAGTACTTC. It codes for CASSLQTSGGRPPHDQYF.

The J gene is TRBJ1-6, the V gene TRBV5-1, with D unresolved. The V and J ends lost 0 bases and 7 bases respectively, with 8 bases between them. CDR3 length: 14 residues. CDR1 and CDR2 (germline): SGHRS, YFSETQ. CDR3 loop: CASSLETENSPLHF. CDR3 bases: TGCGCCAGCAGCTTGGAGACGGAGAATTCACCCCTCCACTTT.

The chain links TRBV11-1 to TRBJ1-2; the D is unclear. Deletions cut 1 base from V and 6 bases from J, with 12 bases between. There are 14 residues in the CDR3. The germline CDR1 and CDR2 sequences are SGHAT and FQDESV (reference sequence). CDR3 amino acids: CASSLGAGLDGYTF. DNA for the CDR3: TGTGCCAGCAGCTTAGGGGCAGGCTTGGATGGCTACACCTTC. The variable domain in full, completed from reference TRBV11-1 and TRBJ1-2, reads EAEVAQSPRYKITEKSQAVAFWCDPISGHATLYWYRQILGQGPELLVQFQDESVVDDSQLPKDRFSAERLKGVDSTLKIQPAELGDSAMYLCASSLGAGLDGYTFGSGTRLTVV.

This clone appeared a single time. This chain links TRBV25-1 with TRBJ2-1, with 11 positions matching TRBD2. The CDR3 spans 16 residues. CDR1 and CDR2 from the germline V gene are MGHDK and SYGVNS. With V trimmed by 4 bases and J by 9 bases, 11 bases remained unmatched. CDR3 sequence (DNA): TGTGCCAGCAGTGCACCTAGCGGGGGGCCGTCTGGTGAGCAGTTCTTC. This encodes CASSAPSGGPSGEQFF.

V gene TRBV7-2 combines with J gene TRBJ1-5; 8 bases are shared with TRBD1. V lost 1 base and J lost 0; bases outside the gene matches: 8. The length of the CDR3 is 18 residues. Germline assignment: CDR1 SGHTA and CDR2 FQGNSA. CDR3 coding DNA: TGTGCCAGCAGCTTAGGACCGGGACAGGTGTTTAGCAATCAGCCCCAGCATTTT. It encodes CASSLGPGQVFSNQPQHF. Using reference TRBV7-2 and TRBJ1-5 for the parts outside the CDR3, the full variable domain is GAGVSQSPSNKVTEKGKDVELRCDPISGHTALYWYRQSLGQGLEFLIYFQGNSAPDKSGLPSDRFSAERTGGSVSTLTIQRTQQEDSAVYLCASSLGPGQVFSNQPQHFGDGTRLSIL.

The CDR3 is CASSLWSGRTEAFF. The DNA of the CDR3 is TGTGCCAGCAGCTTATGGTCAGGGCGAACTGAAGCTTTCTTT. The J gene is TRBJ1-1, the V gene TRBV7-9; the D gene is possibly TRBD1 (5 bases). Germline CDR1 and CDR2: SEHNR and FQNEAQ (reference sequence). Trimming stripped 2 bases from V and 5 bases from J, with 12 bases between. The CDR3 has 14 residues.

The chain employs TRBV7-6 and TRBJ1-5, with 7 bases that match TRBD1. Unmatched junction bases numbered 10, after V lost 5 bases and J lost 0 bases. This CDR3 region has 17 residues. Germline V lookup: CDR1 SGHVS, CDR2 FNYEAQ. The CDR3 loop reads CASSASRDRYSNQPQHF. The DNA of the CDR3 is TGTGCCAGCAGCGCTAGTCGGGACAGATATAGCAATCAGCCCCAGCATTTT.

The genes are TRBV7-9 and TRBJ2-7; TRBD1 might be the D (6 bases). Per the germline V gene, CDR1 is SEHNR and CDR2 is FQNEAQ (reference sequence). With 2 bases removed from V and 5 bases from J, the gap between germline ends came to 16 bases. The CDR3 is made up of 15 amino acids. CDR3: CASSLSAGTINEQYF. CDR3 DNA: TGTGCCAGCAGCTTAAGCGCCGGGACAATCAACGAGCAGTACTTC. Filled out from reference TRBV7-9 and TRBJ2-7, the complete variable domain reads DTGVSQNPRHKITKRGQNVTFRCDPISEHNRLYWYRQTLGQGPEFLTYFQNEAQLEKSRLLSDRFSAERPKGSFSTLEIQRTEQGDSAMYLCASSLSAGTINEQYFGPGTRLTVT.

Turning to this clone: One end of the junction varies from germline; a read error may be responsible. The gene calls are TRBV7-7 and TRBJ2-7; tentatively, D is TRBD1 (6 bases). There are 14 residues in the CDR3. In germline, CDR1 is SSHAT, CDR2 FNYEAQ (reference sequence). The chain's CDR3 is CASSKATGNYEQYF. CDR3 nucleotides: TGTGCTAGCAGCAAGGCCACAGGGAACTACGAGCAGTACTTC.

The count of this clone is one. The rearrangement joins TRBV12-5 to TRBJ2-3, with TRBD2 matching 7 bases. The CDR3 length is 14 residues. With V trimmed by 7 bases and J by 2 bases, 6 bases remained unmatched. Germline V gene sequence: CDR1 LGHNT, CDR2 FRNRAP. This CDR3 reads CASAPGGSTDTQYF. The CDR3 region has the DNA TGTGCTAGTGCTCCCGGGGGGTCCACAGATACGCAGTATTTT.

This clone was counted a single time. The CDR3 reads CASSYPGLAGYNEQFF. CDR3 DNA sequence: TGTGCCAGCAGTTACCCTGGACTAGCGGGATACAATGAGCAGTTCTTC. The chain employs TRBV6-2 or TRBV6-3 and TRBJ2-1; TRBD2 matches at 12 bases. The CDR3 spans 16 residues. V lost 2 bases, J lost 4 bases, and 3 bases stayed unmatched. Germline CDR1 and CDR2: MNHEY and SVGEGT.

This chain links TRBV18 with TRBJ2-2; 7 nucleotides line up with TRBD2. The germline CDR1 and CDR2 sequences are KGHSH and LQKENI. This CDR3 contains 16 residues. The V segment lost 1 base and the J segment 3 bases; nucleotides outside the gene matches: 5. CDR3 region: CASSPQSGADTGELFF. The CDR3 DNA reads TGTGCCAGCTCACCACAGAGCGGGGCGGACACCGGGGAGCTGTTTTTT.

The chain couples TRBV6-5 to TRBJ2-1; D might be TRBD2 (6 bases). This CDR3 is 11 amino acids long. V lost 5 bases to trimming and J lost 15 bases, with 14 bases between them. The germline V gene encodes CDR1 MNHEY and CDR2 SVGAGI. The CDR3 DNA follows: TGTGCCAGCAGTAACGCGGGAAGGGGGTTCTTC. This gives the protein CASSNAGRGFF.

The rearrangement uses TRBV7-2 and TRBJ2-1; D unclear. Germline V gene lookup returns CDR1 SGHTA and CDR2 FQGNSA. V lost 2 bases, J lost 8 bases, and 13 bases lay in between. This CDR3 is 14 amino acids long. The CDR3 DNA reads as TGTGCCAGCAGCTTAATTGGAGCGTTCGATGAGCAGTTCTTC. It codes for CASSLIGAFDEQFF.

The chain combines TRBV5-1 with TRBJ2-3, with 8 bases aligning to TRBD1. There are 15 residues in the CDR3. After removal of 2 bases from V and 3 bases from J, the junction contained 5 bases not matched to a gene. Germline values: CDR1 SGHRS, CDR2 YFSETQ. In DNA, the CDR3 is TGCGCCAGCAGCTTCGGACAGGGTGGTACAGATACGCAGTATTTT. Residues: CASSFGQGGTDTQYF.

This clone was recorded only once. J is TRBJ1-6 and V is TRBV5-1; a possible D gene is TRBD1 (6 bases). Between the trimmed V and J ends, which lost 7 bases and 0 bases, there was a span of 11 bases. From germline, CDR1 is SGHRS and CDR2 YFSETQ. The CDR3 is made up of 15 amino acids. The CDR3 DNA sequence: TGCGCCAGCGCAGGGGCGAGCTCCTATAATTCACCCCTCCACTTT. Translating it yields CASAGASSYNSPLHF.

The chain joins TRBV7-9 to TRBJ2-5; 8 bases match TRBD1. CDR1 and CDR2 from the germline V gene are SEHNR and FQNEAQ (reference sequence). The CDR3 has 16 amino acids. Trimming removed 2 bases from V and 5 bases from J; junction bases left unmatched: 10. CDR3 sequence reads: CASSLTAGGARETQYF. Here the CDR3 DNA reads TGTGCCAGCAGCTTAACGGCAGGGGGCGCCCGGGAGACCCAGTACTTC.

This chain uses TRBV3-1 (or the pseudogene TRBV3-2) with TRBJ2-1; TRBD2 aligns across 9 bases. CDR1 LGHDT and CDR2 YNNKEL come from the germline V gene (reference sequence). CDR3 length equals 16 residues. Trimming cost V 0 bases and J 6 bases; bases outside gene matches: 6. The CDR3 region has the DNA TGTGCCAGCAGCCAAGATCTCGCGGGAGGGACCAATGAGCAGTTCTTC. Its protein is CASSQDLAGGTNEQFF.

In DNA, the CDR3 is TGCATACCCTACAGCCCTAACTATGGCTACACCTTC. This codes for CIPYSPNYGYTF. J is TRBJ1-2 and V is TRBV29-1; D is undetermined. The germline V gene has CDR1 SQVTM and CDR2 ANQGSEA. CDR3 length equals 12 residues.

The CDR3 coding sequence is TGTGCCAGCAGGGGGGACAGCTCCTACGAGCAGTACTTC. Its translation: CASRGDSSYEQYF. The genes are TRBV2 and TRBJ2-7; TRBD1 aligns across 7 bases. V was pared by 6 bases and J by 0 bases, with 2 bases of the junction left unmatched. This CDR3 is 13 amino acids long. CDR1 is SNHLY, CDR2 FYNNEI, per germline.